These 2 T cell receptor beta chains came from one sample sequenced in a study of blood T cell repertoires in COVID-19. The assay was immunoSEQ multiplex PCR, and TCRdb's table has in-frame clones only and misses some. The sample lists fewer than 180,000 clones, roughly 90% occurring once. The sequencing input was peripheral blood. These receptors were collected from a woman aged 55-70 years with active or convalescent COVID-19.

This chain connects TRBV6-5 to TRBJ1-2, with D possibly being TRBD1 (6 bases). Per the germline V gene, CDR1 is MNHEY and CDR2 is SVGAGI. This CDR3 region has 15 residues. V lost 0 bases, J lost 4 bases, and 12 bases lay in between. In DNA, the CDR3 is TGTGCCAGCAGTTACTCTACAGGGTTTATCTATGGCTACACCTTC. It codes for CASSYSTGFIYGYTF.

The chain employs TRBV4-3 and TRBJ1-5; D is undetermined. Germline CDR1 and CDR2: LGHNA and YSLEER. This CDR3 is built from 16 residues. The V end was cut by 0 bases, the J end by 3 bases, with 12 bases between. The CDR3 DNA is TGCGCCAGCAGCCAAGATCGAGGAAGCAACAATCAGCCCCAGCATTTT. The encoded protein is CASSQDRGSNNQPQHF.